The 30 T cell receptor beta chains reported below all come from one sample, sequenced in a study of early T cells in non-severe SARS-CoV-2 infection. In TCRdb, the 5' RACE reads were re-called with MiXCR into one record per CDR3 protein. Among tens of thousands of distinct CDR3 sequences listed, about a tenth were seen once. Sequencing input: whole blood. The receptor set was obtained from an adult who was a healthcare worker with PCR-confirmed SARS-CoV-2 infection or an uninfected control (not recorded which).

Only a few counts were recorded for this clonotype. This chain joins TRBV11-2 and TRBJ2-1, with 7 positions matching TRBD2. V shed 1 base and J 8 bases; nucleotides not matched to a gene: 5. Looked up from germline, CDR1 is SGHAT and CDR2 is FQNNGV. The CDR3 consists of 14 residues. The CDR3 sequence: CASSLVETSYEQFF. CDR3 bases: TGTGCCAGCAGCTTAGTTGAGACTAGCTATGAGCAGTTCTTC.

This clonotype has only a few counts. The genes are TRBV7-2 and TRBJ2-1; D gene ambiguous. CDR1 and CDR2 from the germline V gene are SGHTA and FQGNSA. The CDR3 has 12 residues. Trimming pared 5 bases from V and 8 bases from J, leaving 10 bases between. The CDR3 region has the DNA TGTGCCAGCAGCCAAATCCTACATGAGCAGTTCTTC. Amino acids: CASSQILHEQFF.

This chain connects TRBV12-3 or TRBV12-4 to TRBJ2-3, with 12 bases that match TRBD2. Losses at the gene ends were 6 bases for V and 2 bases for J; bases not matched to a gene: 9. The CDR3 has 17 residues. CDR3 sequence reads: CASSPRTSGIDTDTQYF. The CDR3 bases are TGTGCCAGCAGCCCCCGGACTAGCGGGATCGACACAGATACGCAGTATTTT.

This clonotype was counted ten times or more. In DNA, the CDR3 is TGCGCCAGCAGCTCTGGACTAGCCTACGAGCAGTACTTC. Protein sequence: CASSSGLAYEQYF. The rearrangement joins TRBV5-1 to TRBJ2-7; 7 nucleotides match TRBD2. The V and J ends lost 3 bases and 2 bases, in that order; junction bases with no gene match: 2. The length of the CDR3 is 13 residues. Germline CDR1 is SGHRS and CDR2 is YFSETQ.

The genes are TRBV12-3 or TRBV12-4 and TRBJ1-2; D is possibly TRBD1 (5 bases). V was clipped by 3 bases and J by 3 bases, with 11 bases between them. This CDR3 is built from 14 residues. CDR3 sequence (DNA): TGTGCCAGCAGTTTCGGGGGGGGTTACTATGGCTACACCTTC. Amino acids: CASSFGGGYYGYTF.

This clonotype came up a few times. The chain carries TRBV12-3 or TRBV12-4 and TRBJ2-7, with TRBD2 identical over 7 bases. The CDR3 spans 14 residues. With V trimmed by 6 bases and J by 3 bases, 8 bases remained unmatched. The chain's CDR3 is CASSRLADRYEQYF. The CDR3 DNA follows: TGTGCCAGCAGCAGACTAGCTGATCGCTACGAGCAGTACTTC.

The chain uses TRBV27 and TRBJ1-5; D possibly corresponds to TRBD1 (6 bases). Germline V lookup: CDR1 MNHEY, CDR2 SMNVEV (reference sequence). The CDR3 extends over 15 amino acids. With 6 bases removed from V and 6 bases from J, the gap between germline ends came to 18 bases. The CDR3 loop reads CASRATGRISQPQHF. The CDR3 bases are TGTGCCAGCAGAGCGACAGGAAGAATCAGTCAGCCCCAGCATTTT.

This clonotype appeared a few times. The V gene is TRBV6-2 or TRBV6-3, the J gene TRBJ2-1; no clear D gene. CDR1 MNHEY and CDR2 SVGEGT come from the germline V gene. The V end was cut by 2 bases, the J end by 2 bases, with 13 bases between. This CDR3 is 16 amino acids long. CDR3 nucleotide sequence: TGTGCCAGCAGTTACGTCTCCCCTTTCCCCTACAATGAGCAGTTCTTC. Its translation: CASSYVSPFPYNEQFF.

The CDR3 DNA sequence: TGCAGTGCTCAGGTCCATGATTATAGCAATCAGCCCCAGCATTTT. The encoded protein is CSAQVHDYSNQPQHF. The chain carries TRBV20-1 and TRBJ1-5, with unresolved D. Trimming pared 5 bases from V and 0 bases from J, leaving 14 bases between. The germline V gene has CDR1 DFQATT and CDR2 SNEGSKA (reference sequence). This CDR3 region has 15 residues.

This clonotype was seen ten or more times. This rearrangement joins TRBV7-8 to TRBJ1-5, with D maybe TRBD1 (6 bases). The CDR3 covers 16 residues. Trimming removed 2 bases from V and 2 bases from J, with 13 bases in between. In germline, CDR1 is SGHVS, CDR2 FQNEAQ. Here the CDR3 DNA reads TGTGCCAGCAGCTTATGGTACGGACAGCGCAATCAGCCCCAGCATTTT. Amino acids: CASSLWYGQRNQPQHF.

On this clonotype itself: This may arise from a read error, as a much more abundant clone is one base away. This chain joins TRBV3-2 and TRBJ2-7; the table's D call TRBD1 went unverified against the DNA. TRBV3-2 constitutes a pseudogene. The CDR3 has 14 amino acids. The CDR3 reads CASCQRDRPHEQYF. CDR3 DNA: TGTGCCAGCTGCCAACGGGATCGCCCCCACGAGCAGTACTTC.

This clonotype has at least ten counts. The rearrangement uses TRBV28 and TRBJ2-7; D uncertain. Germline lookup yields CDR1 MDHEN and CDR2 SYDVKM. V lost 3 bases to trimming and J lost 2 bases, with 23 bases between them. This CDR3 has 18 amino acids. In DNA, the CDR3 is TGTGCCAGCAGTTTTCCCCTTTCTTTAACCGACGCGGCCTACGAGCAGTACTTC. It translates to CASSFPLSLTDAAYEQYF.

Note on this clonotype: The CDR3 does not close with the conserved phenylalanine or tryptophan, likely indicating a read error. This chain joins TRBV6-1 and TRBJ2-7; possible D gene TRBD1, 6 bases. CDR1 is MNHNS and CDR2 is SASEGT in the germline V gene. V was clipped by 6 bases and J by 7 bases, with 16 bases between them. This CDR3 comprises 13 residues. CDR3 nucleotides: TGTGCCAGCAGAAGTCAGGGGAGAGGGGAGCAGTACTAC. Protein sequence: CASRSQGRGEQYY.

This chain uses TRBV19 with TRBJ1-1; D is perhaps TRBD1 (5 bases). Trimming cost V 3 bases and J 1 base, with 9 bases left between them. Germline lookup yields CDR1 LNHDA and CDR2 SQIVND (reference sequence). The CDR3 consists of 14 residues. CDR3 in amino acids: CASSIRVGNTEAFF. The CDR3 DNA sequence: TGTGCCAGTAGTATCAGGGTAGGGAACACTGAAGCTTTCTTT.

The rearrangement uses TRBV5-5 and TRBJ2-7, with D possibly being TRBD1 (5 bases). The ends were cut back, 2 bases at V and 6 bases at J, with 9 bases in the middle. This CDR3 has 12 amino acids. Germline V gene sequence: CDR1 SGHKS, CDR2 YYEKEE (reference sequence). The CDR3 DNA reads TGTGCCAGCAGCTTCAATCAGGGCGAGCAGTACTTC. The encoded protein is CASSFNQGEQYF.

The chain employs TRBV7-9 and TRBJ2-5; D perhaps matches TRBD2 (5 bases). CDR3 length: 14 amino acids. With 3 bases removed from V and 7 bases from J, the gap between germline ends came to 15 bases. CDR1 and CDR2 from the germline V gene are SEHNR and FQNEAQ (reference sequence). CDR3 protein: CASSLHGLPGTQYF. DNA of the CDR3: TGTGCCAGCAGCTTGCATGGACTCCCCGGGACCCAGTACTTC.

CDR3 sequence: CASRANDEQFF. DNA for the CDR3: TGCGCCAGCAGGGCGAATGATGAGCAGTTCTTC. V gene TRBV4-1 combines with J gene TRBJ2-1, with D uncertain. The CDR3 contains 11 residues. Trimming removed 6 bases from V and 8 bases from J, with 8 bases in between. Germline V gives CDR1 MGHRA, CDR2 YSYEKL.

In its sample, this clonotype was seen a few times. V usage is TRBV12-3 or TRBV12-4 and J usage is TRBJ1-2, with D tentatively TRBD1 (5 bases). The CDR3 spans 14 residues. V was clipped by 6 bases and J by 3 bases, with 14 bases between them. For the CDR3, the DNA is TGTGCCAGCAGACCGGGGACGGGGGACTATGGCTACACCTTC. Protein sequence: CASRPGTGDYGYTF.

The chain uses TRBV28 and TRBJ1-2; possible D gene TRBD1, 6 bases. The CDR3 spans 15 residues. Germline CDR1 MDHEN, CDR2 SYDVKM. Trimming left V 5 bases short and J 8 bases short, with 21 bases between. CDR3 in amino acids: CASSPGAVNTIGYTF. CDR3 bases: TGTGCCAGCAGTCCAGGGGCCGTTAACACAATAGGCTACACCTTC.

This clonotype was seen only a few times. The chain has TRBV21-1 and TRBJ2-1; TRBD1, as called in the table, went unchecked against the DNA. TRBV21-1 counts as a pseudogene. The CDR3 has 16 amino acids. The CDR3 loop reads CASSGSGGKGEDEQFF. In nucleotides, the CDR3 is TGTGCCAGCAGCGGATCAGGGGGCAAGGGCGAGGATGAGCAGTTCTTC.

CDR3 amino acids: CASSLVPGLDYNEQFF. In DNA form, the CDR3 reads TGTGCCAGCAGCTTAGTTCCGGGACTAGATTACAATGAGCAGTTCTTC. The rearrangement uses TRBV11-2 and TRBJ2-1; 8 bases agree with TRBD2. V was pared by 1 base and J by 4 bases, with 6 bases of the junction left unmatched. Germline assignment: CDR1 SGHAT and CDR2 FQNNGV. The CDR3 runs to 16 residues.

CDR3 in DNA: TGTGCCAGCAGCTTGGAGAGCGGGAGAACCACCTACGAGCAGTACTTC. Translation gives CASSLESGRTTYEQYF. The V gene is TRBV5-8, the J gene TRBJ2-7, with 8 bases that match TRBD2. Germline CDR1 is SGHTS and CDR2 is YDEGEE. V lost 0 bases, J lost 2 bases, and 7 bases stayed unmatched. The CDR3 extends over 16 amino acids. Looking up the rest from reference TRBV5-8 and TRBJ2-7 gives the full variable domain: EAGVTQSPTHLIKTRGQQATLRCSPISGHTSVYWYQQALGLGLQFLLWYDEGEERNRGNFPPRFSGRQFPNYSSELNVNALELEDSALYLCASSLESGRTTYEQYFGPGTRLTVT.

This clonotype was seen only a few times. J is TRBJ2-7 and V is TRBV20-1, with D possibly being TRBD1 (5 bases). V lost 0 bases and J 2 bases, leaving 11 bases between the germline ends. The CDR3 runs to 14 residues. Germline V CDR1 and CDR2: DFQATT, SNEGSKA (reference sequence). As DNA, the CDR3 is TGCAGTGCTAGAGAGTGGGGCAGTGCCTACGAGCAGTACTTC. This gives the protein CSAREWGSAYEQYF.

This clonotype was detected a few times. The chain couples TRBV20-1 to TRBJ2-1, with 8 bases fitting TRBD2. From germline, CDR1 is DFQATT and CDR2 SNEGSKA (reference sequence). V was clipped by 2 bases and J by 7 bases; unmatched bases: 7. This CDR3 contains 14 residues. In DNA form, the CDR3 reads TGCAGTGCTAGATCAGCGGGAGAGGTGAATGAGCAGTTCTTC. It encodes CSARSAGEVNEQFF.

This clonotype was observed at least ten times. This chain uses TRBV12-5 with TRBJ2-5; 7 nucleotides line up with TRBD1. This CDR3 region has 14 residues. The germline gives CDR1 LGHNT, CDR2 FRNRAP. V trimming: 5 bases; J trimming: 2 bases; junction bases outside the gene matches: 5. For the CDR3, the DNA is TGTGCTAGTGGTCTGGGACAGACGCAAGAGACCCAGTACTTC. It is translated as CASGLGQTQETQYF.

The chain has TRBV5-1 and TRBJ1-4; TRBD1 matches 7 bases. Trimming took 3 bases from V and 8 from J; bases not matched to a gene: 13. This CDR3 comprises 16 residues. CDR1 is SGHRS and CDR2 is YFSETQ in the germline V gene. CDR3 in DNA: TGCGCCAGCAGCTCGGACGGAGGGGGCGGCGGAGAAAAACTGTTTTTT. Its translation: CASSSDGGGGGEKLFF.

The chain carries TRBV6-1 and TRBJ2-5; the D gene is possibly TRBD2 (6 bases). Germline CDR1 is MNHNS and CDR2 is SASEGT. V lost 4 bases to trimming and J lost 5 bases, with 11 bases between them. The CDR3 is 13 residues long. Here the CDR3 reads CASSVVAAETQYF. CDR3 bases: TGTGCCAGCAGTGTCGTAGCGGCGGAGACCCAGTACTTC.

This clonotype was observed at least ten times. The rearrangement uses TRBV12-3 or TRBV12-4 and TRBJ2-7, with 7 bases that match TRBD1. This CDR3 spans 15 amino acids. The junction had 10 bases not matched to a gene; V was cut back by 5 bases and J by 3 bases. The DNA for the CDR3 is TGTGCCAGCAGTCCTCGGGACAGAAGTTTCTACGAGCAGTACTTC. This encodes CASSPRDRSFYEQYF.

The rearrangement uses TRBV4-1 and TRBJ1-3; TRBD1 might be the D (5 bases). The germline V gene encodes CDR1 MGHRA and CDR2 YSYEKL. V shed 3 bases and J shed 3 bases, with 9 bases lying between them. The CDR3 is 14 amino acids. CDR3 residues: CASSHPGRGNTIYF. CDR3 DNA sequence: TGCGCCAGCAGCCATCCGGGGCGTGGAAACACCATATATTTT.

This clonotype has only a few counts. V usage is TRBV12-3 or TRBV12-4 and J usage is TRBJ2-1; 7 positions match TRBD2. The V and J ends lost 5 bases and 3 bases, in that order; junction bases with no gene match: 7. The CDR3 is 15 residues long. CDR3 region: CASSPGLVHYNEQFF. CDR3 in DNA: TGTGCCAGCAGTCCAGGACTAGTCCACTACAATGAGCAGTTCTTC.